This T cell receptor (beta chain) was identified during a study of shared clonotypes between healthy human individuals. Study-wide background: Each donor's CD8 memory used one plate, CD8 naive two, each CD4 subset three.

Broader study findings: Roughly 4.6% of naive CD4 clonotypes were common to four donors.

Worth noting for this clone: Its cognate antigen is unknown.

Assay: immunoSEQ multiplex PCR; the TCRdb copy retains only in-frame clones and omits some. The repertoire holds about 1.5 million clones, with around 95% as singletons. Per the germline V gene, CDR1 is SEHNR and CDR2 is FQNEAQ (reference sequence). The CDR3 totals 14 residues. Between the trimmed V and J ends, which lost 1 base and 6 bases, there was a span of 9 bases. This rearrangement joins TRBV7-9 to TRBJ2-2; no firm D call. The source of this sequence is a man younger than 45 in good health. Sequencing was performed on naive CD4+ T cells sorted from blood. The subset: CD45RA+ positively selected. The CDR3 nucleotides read TGTGCCAGCAGCTTAGTACCCGACCCCGGGGAGCTGTTTTTT. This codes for CASSLVPDPGELFF.